What follows are 21 T cell receptor beta chains derived from one specimen sequenced in a study of blood T cell repertoires in COVID-19. The method was immunoSEQ multiplex PCR; TCRdb's version includes in-frame clones alone and lacks a portion of them. The table shows about 170,000 clones, with more than 85% occurring only once. Sequencing was done on a sample of peripheral blood. The receptor source for this set is a woman older than 75 in a cohort sampled during active or convalescent COVID-19.

The CDR3 coding sequence is TGTGCCAGCAAATCTTTTCTTCGCGGAACTGAAGCTTTCTTT. Amino acid sequence: CASKSFLRGTEAFF. V and J are TRBV28 and TRBJ1-1; no clear D. CDR3 length equals 14 residues. Trimming pared 7 bases from V and 5 bases from J, leaving 17 bases between. Germline V lookup: CDR1 MDHEN, CDR2 SYDVKM.

The J gene is TRBJ2-1, the V gene TRBV5-1, with 7 positions matching TRBD2. CDR1 and CDR2 (germline): SGHRS, YFSETQ. This CDR3 region has 16 residues. The J segment lost 0 bases and the V segment lost 3 bases, leaving 6 bases of the junction unmatched. The CDR3 protein is CASSWTSSVSYNEQFF. The CDR3 DNA sequence: TGCGCCAGCAGCTGGACTAGTTCCGTCTCCTACAATGAGCAGTTCTTC.

The chain links TRBV19 to TRBJ1-2, with D unresolved. This CDR3 comprises 14 residues. Germline V gene data show CDR1 as LNHDA and CDR2 as SQIVND (reference sequence). Trimming removed 8 bases at V and 7 bases at J, with 20 bases between. This CDR3 reads CASRYQALVGGYTF. The CDR3 DNA reads as TGTGCCAGTCGATACCAGGCACTAGTCGGTGGCTACACCTTC.

In DNA, the CDR3 is TGTGCCTGGAGTGCCCCTTGGGGAGCGAACTATGGCTACACCTTC. Translation gives CAWSAPWGANYGYTF. The chain employs TRBV30 and TRBJ1-2, with D unresolved. Trimming shortened V by 1 base and J by 2 bases, and 14 bases separated the two germline ends. Germline V gene lookup returns CDR1 GTSNPN and CDR2 SVGIG (reference sequence). The CDR3 runs 15 residues.

This clone was observed a few times. V gene TRBV19 combines with J gene TRBJ2-1, with 10 bases fitting TRBD2. CDR1 LNHDA and CDR2 SQIVND come from the germline V gene (reference sequence). The J segment lost 12 bases and the V segment lost 6 bases, leaving 8 bases of the junction unmatched. This CDR3 is built from 13 residues. The chain's CDR3 is CASSPGLADLQFF. CDR3 DNA: TGTGCCAGTAGCCCTGGACTAGCGGATTTGCAGTTCTTC.

The chain joins TRBV20-1 to TRBJ1-1, with D hard to call. This CDR3 comprises 11 residues. The V end was cut by 3 bases, the J end by 11 bases, with 13 bases between. The germline CDR1 and CDR2 sequences are DFQATT and SNEGSKA (reference sequence). The CDR3 coding sequence is TGCAGTGCTAGCCCAGGTAATGGGGCTTTCTTT. Its translation is CSASPGNGAFF.

The rearrangement joins TRBV19 to TRBJ1-2; perhaps TRBD1 as D (5 bases). In germline, CDR1 is LNHDA, CDR2 SQIVND (reference sequence). Trimming stripped 7 bases from V and 4 bases from J, with 13 bases between. The CDR3 runs 13 residues. CDR3 DNA: TGTGCCAGTAAAGCAGGGCCAGGCTATGGCTACACCTTC. The encoded protein is CASKAGPGYGYTF.

The V and J genes are TRBV6-6 and TRBJ1-4, with D unresolved. The CDR3 consists of 12 residues. The V end was cut by 7 bases, the J end by 4 bases, with 7 bases between. Germline CDR1 and CDR2: MNHNY and SVGAGI (reference sequence). Written as DNA, the CDR3 is TGTGCCAGCACCAGGTATAATGAAAAACTGTTTTTT. It codes for CASTRYNEKLFF.

This clone was seen a single time. The chain joins TRBV5-1 to TRBJ1-5; TRBD1 aligns across 8 bases. The germline V gene has CDR1 SGHRS and CDR2 YFSETQ. V was pared by 4 bases and J by 7 bases, with 10 bases of the junction left unmatched. This CDR3 has 15 amino acids. The CDR3 DNA reads TGCGCCAGCAGCCCTATAACAGGGGGAGGCCAGCCCCAGCATTTT. Amino acid sequence: CASSPITGGGQPQHF.

The table lists this clone with a count of one. The chain joins TRBV28 to TRBJ1-1; a possible D gene is TRBD1 (5 bases). V was trimmed by 2 bases and J by 1 base, leaving 11 bases between them. Per the germline V gene, CDR1 is MDHEN and CDR2 is SYDVKM. This CDR3 has 15 amino acids. The CDR3 sequence: CASSLTGQGNTEAFF. For the CDR3, the DNA is TGTGCCAGCAGTTTAACGGGCCAGGGGAACACTGAAGCTTTCTTT.

The chain carries TRBV19 and TRBJ2-6; no definite D call. CDR1 is LNHDA, CDR2 SQIVND, per germline (reference sequence). Trimming stripped 6 bases from V and 1 base from J, with 10 bases between. The CDR3 extends over 15 amino acids. The CDR3 sequence: CASSSSTSGANVLTF. CDR3 DNA: TGTGCCAGTAGCTCGTCGACTTCTGGGGCCAACGTCCTGACTTTC.

J is TRBJ2-5 and V is TRBV11-2; 13 bases match TRBD2. Trimming cost V 4 bases and J 4 bases; bases outside gene matches: 6. The CDR3 totals 16 residues. Germline lookup yields CDR1 SGHAT and CDR2 FQNNGV. Written as DNA, the CDR3 is TGTGCCAGCAGCTCGCGAGGACTAGCGGGAGTAGAGACCCAGTACTTC. It encodes CASSSRGLAGVETQYF.

The chain combines TRBV28 with TRBJ2-7; 8 bases line up with TRBD1. V gave up 6 bases and J gave up 1 base; unmatched junction bases: 8. The germline V gene encodes CDR1 MDHEN and CDR2 SYDVKM. This CDR3 region has 15 residues. As DNA, the CDR3 is TGTGCCAGCAGACCGACAGGGGAGTCGTCCTACGAGCAGTACTTC. This translates into CASRPTGESSYEQYF.

The V and J genes are TRBV11-3 and TRBJ2-3; 7 bases line up with TRBD2. Germline V gene sequence: CDR1 SGHNT, CDR2 YENEEA. The CDR3 covers 16 residues. V was pared by 4 bases and J by 1 base, with 8 bases of the junction left unmatched. CDR3 residues: CASSSLGLAGTDTQYF. In nucleotides, the CDR3 is TGTGCCAGCAGCTCACTGGGTCTAGCGGGCACAGATACGCAGTATTTT. The full variable domain, its missing parts supplied by reference TRBV11-3 and TRBJ2-3, is EAGVVQSPRYKIIEKKQPVAFWCNPISGHNTLYWYLQNLGQGPELLIRYENEEAVDDSQLPKDRFSAERLKGVDSTLKIQPAELGDSAVYLCASSSLGLAGTDTQYFGPGTRLTVL.

The chain couples TRBV18 to TRBJ1-3; D remains ambiguous. Germline V gene sequence: CDR1 KGHSH, CDR2 LQKENI. The germline V and J ends were trimmed by 2 bases and 7 bases, with 9 bases remaining between them. The CDR3 runs 13 residues. The DNA of the CDR3 is TGTGCCAGCTCACCAGGGAGCTCGAACACCATATATTTT. Translated, it gives CASSPGSSNTIYF.

V and J are TRBV10-1 and TRBJ1-1; the D gene is possibly TRBD1 (5 bases). V lost 10 bases to trimming and J lost 0 bases, with 12 bases between them. CDR1 WNHNN and CDR2 SYGVQD come from the germline V gene (reference sequence). The CDR3 is made up of 13 amino acids. The CDR3: CATAKGLNTEAFF. CDR3 coding DNA: TGCGCCACTGCCAAGGGGTTGAACACTGAAGCTTTCTTT.

The chain is built from TRBV6-2 or TRBV6-3 and TRBJ2-5; 11 bases align to TRBD2. This CDR3 is 19 amino acids long. Germline trimming cut 5 bases from V and 1 base from J; bases unmatched to any gene: 15. CDR1 MNHEY and CDR2 SVGEGT come from the germline V gene. The CDR3 bases are TGTGCCAGCAGTCCGTCGTATAACTACGGGACTAGCGGCCAAGAGACCCAGTACTTC. This codes for CASSPSYNYGTSGQETQYF.

The rearrangement links TRBV1 to TRBJ2-7; the table's D call TRBD1 went unverified against the DNA. TRBV1 is recorded as a pseudogene. The length of the CDR3 is 18 residues. CDR3 in amino acids: CTSSQDQDRRTINYEQYV. In DNA, the CDR3 is TGCACCAGCAGCCAAGATCAGGACCGTAGGACAATCAATTACGAGCAGTACGTC.

The table lists this clone with a count of one. The J gene is TRBJ1-1, the V gene TRBV9; D remains unclear. CDR1 SGDLS and CDR2 YYNGEE come from the germline V gene. The V and J ends lost 0 bases and 2 bases respectively, with 8 bases between them. The CDR3 loop spans 14 amino acids. The CDR3 region has the DNA TGTGCCAGCAGCGTAGCTCCAGTAAACACTGAAGCTTTCTTT. Translating gives CASSVAPVNTEAFF.

This clone was observed a few times. The chain couples TRBV27 to TRBJ1-3; D gene uncertain. V gave up 4 bases and J gave up 0 bases, with 13 bases separating them. Germline V gives CDR1 MNHEY, CDR2 SMNVEV (reference sequence). CDR3 length: 16 residues. This CDR3 is CASSYPPEPSGNTIYF. CDR3 nucleotide sequence: TGTGCCAGCAGTTACCCCCCCGAGCCCTCTGGAAACACCATATATTTT.

This clone was recorded once. The genes are TRBV19 and TRBJ2-7, with 9 bases aligning to TRBD1. The CDR3 covers 14 residues. The V and J ends lost 4 bases and 6 bases, in that order; junction bases with no gene match: 7. Germline lookup yields CDR1 LNHDA and CDR2 SQIVND (reference sequence). In DNA form, the CDR3 reads TGTGCCAGTAGTACACAGGGGGCGAGAAGCGAGCAGTACTTC. Translation: CASSTQGARSEQYF.